This record looks at one T cell receptor beta chain sequence and its context. The antigen is unknown. The assay was immunoSEQ multiplex PCR, and TCRdb's table has in-frame clones only and misses some. The sample holds about 65,000 clones, around 93% seen once. The CDR3 sequence is 14 residues long. J lost 4 bases, V lost 3 bases, and 5 bases had no gene match. Germline values: CDR1 SEHNR, CDR2 FQNEAQ (reference sequence). The data belong to a study of OX40 agonist ivuxolimab in advanced cancers. Whole-study results and caveats: Expanded clones belonging to CD8+ T cells outnumbered, on average, those of CD4+.

The chain has TRBV7-9 and TRBJ1-2; 7 nucleotides match TRBD1. The TCR originated in an adult with an advanced solid tumor such as melanoma, head and neck, liver or kidney cancer. The material was CD4+ or CD8+ T cells sorted from blood, obtained in a trial of the OX40 agonist ivuxolimab. The CDR3 region is CASSFSGTAYGYTF. In DNA form, the CDR3 reads TGTGCCAGCAGCTTCTCCGGGACAGCCTATGGCTACACCTTC.